This is a list of T cell receptor beta chains from one sample in a study of identical twins. TCRdb fed the 5' RACE reads into MiXCR, producing one record per CDR3 protein. Of about 890,000 distinct CDR3 sequences in the sample, 12% were seen once. The data were also submitted as part of a second study, on yellow fever vaccine responses in identical twins.

What was sequenced was PBMCs. The receptor source for this set is a woman aged 18-35 years in good health. The CDR3 runs from the conserved cysteine through the conserved F or W. D genes are given only for firm matches. For some rows the clone size is stated as once, few or many, or as a class when expanded; others skip it.

j_gene: TRBJ2-7; v_gene: TRBV5-1; d_gene: -; len: 14; abundance: few; CDR3nt: TGCGCCAGCAGCTTGGGAGACGCGTCCTACGAGCAGTACTTC; CDR3aa: CASSLGDASYEQYF
j_gene: TRBJ2-3; v_gene: TRBV5-1; d_gene: -; len: 15; abundance: -; CDR3nt: TGCGCCAGCAGCCCCCCCTGGGGAAGGGCAGATACGCAGTATTTT; CDR3aa: CASSPPWGRADTQYF
j_gene: TRBJ2-7; v_gene: TRBV2; d_gene: -; len: 15; abundance: few; CDR3nt: TGTGCCAGCAGCGCCACCGGGACATCATCCTACGAGCAGTACTTC; CDR3aa: CASSATGTSSYEQYF
j_gene: TRBJ2-1; v_gene: TRBV4-1; d_gene: TRBD2; len: 17; abundance: few; CDR3nt: TGCGCCAGCAGCCAAGCGTTCGCCCTAGCGGGAGGGAATGAGCAGTTCTTC; CDR3aa: CASSQAFALAGGNEQFF
j_gene: TRBJ2-6; v_gene: TRBV12-3/TRBV12-4; d_gene: -; len: 17; abundance: few; CDR3nt: TGTGCCAGCAGTTTAGGGGGCCCGAACTCTGGGGCCAACGTCCTGACTTTC; CDR3aa: CASSLGGPNSGANVLTF
j_gene: TRBJ2-7; v_gene: TRBV27; d_gene: TRBD1; len: 15; abundance: few; CDR3nt: TGTGCCAGCAGTAACCGGGACAGGGTAATTGGAGAGCAGTACTTC; CDR3aa: CASSNRDRVIGEQYF
j_gene: TRBJ2-5; v_gene: TRBV11-2; d_gene: TRBD2; len: 15; abundance: many; CDR3nt: TGTGCCAGCAGCTTAGCGGCTAGCGGCAGAGAGACCCAGTACTTC; CDR3aa: CASSLAASGRETQYF
j_gene: TRBJ1-5; v_gene: TRBV12-3/TRBV12-4; d_gene: -; len: 16; abundance: many; CDR3nt: TGTGCCAGCAGTCTCTACTCAGCCTTTAGGGATCAGCCCCAGCATTTT; CDR3aa: CASSLYSAFRDQPQHF
j_gene: TRBJ2-5; v_gene: TRBV27; d_gene: -; len: 14; abundance: -; CDR3nt: TGTGCCAGCAGTTTATTTCTCGGTTTTGGGACCCAGTACTTC; CDR3aa: CASSLFLGFGTQYF
j_gene: TRBJ2-3; v_gene: TRBV5-1; d_gene: TRBD2; len: 14; abundance: few; CDR3nt: TGCGCCAGCAGAACGGCTAGCGGCGCAGATACGCAGTATTTT; CDR3aa: CASRTASGADTQYF
j_gene: TRBJ2-5; v_gene: TRBV6-5; d_gene: -; len: 13; abundance: -; CDR3nt: TGTGCCAGCAGTTACTCCGAGCGGGAGACCCAGTACTTC; CDR3aa: CASSYSERETQYF